One sample yielded the 24 T cell receptor beta chains listed below, sequenced in a study of tissue T cells after allogeneic stem cell transplantation. Sequencing was performed with immunoSEQ multiplex PCR; in TCRdb, only in-frame clones are kept and a portion is missing. In the table there are thousands of clones, approximately 35% of which are singletons. Time point defined: mouse harvest day 14 after allogeneic transplant. Tail vein injection delivered 10^7 T-cell-depleted bone marrow cells and 10^6 splenic CD5+ T cells. Input material: skin. All receptors come from a female BALB/c mouse given C57BL/6 T cells with graft-versus-host disease after an allogeneic hematopoietic cell transplant.

A note on this clone: Mouse gene names and germline throughout. The read finishes 1 residue shy of the CDR3 end, and the germline J gene is used to complete it. The rearrangement uses TRBV26 and TRBJ2-4, with D tentatively TRBD2 (6 bases). Germline V lookup: CDR1 KGHPV, CDR2 FQNQEV (reference sequence). The CDR3 length is 15 residues. V was trimmed by 4 bases and J by 1 base, leaving 12 bases between them. CDR3 protein: CASSPSGVGQNTLYF. CDR3 DNA (partial): TGTGCCAGCAGTCCTTCTGGGGTGGGTCAAAACACCTTGTAC.

This clone counts as medium-sized. Here the gene names and germline are mouse. The missing CDR3 end, 1 residue past where the read stops, is filled in from the germline J gene. This sequence joins TRBV26 and TRBJ2-1; TRBD1 matches at 7 bases. The ends lost 6 bases at V and 3 bases at J; junction bases unmatched: 5. The CDR3 has 14 residues. Germline CDR1 and CDR2: KGHPV and FQNQEV (reference sequence). The covered CDR3 bases are TGTGCCAGCAGCCGGGGACAGACCTATGCTGAGCAGTTC. The encoded protein is CASSRGQTYAEQF. The full CDR3 protein reads CASSRGQTYAEQFF.

This clone is classed as medium-sized (0.01 to 0.1%). Mouse names are used for the genes. The read stops 1 residue short of the end of the CDR3; the missing end is completed from the germline J gene. The J gene is TRBJ1-6, the V gene TRBV5; 9 nucleotides match TRBD1. Being an ORF, TRBJ1-6 has a function that is uncertain. The CDR3 spans 17 residues. With V trimmed by 3 bases and J by 5 bases, 8 bases remained unmatched. CDR1 and CDR2 from the germline V gene are LGHNA and YNLKQL (reference sequence). The CDR3 loop reads CASSQAVGQGDNSPLYF. CDR3 bases read: TGTGCCAGCAGCCAGGCAGTGGGACAGGGAGATAATTCGCCCCTCTAC.

By sample share, this clone is medium-sized. The listed genes are named as in mouse. The DNA ends 1 residue before the CDR3 does, and the rest of the CDR3 is filled in from the germline J gene. V and J are TRBV26 and TRBJ2-7; the D is unclear. The CDR3 sequence is 11 residues long. V was shortened by 2 bases and J by 5 bases, with 4 bases between the two germline ends. Germline values: CDR1 KGHPV, CDR2 FQNQEV (reference sequence). The CDR3 is CASSLTNEQYF. The CDR3 DNA, read in part, is TGTGCCAGCAGTCTGACAAATGAACAGTAC.

Notes on this clone: The germline and genes are mouse ones. CDR3 bases read: TGTGCCAGCAGTCGACAGGGGGGACAAGACACCCAGTAC. It translates to CASSRQGGQDTQY. The entire CDR3 is CASSRQGGQDTQYF. The rearrangement joins TRBV26 to TRBJ2-5; 9 nucleotides match TRBD1. The observed sequence ends 1 residue before the CDR3 terminus, with the missing tail filled in from the germline J gene. In germline, CDR1 is KGHPV, CDR2 FQNQEV (reference sequence). The trim removed 4 bases at V and 3 bases at J, leaving 2 bases unmatched. The CDR3 contains 14 residues.

On this clone itself: Gene and germline names: mouse. The observed sequence ends 1 residue before the CDR3 terminus, with the missing tail filled in from the germline J gene. The chain uses TRBV23 and TRBJ2-7; the table's D call TRBD1 went unverified against the DNA. CDR3 length: 13 residues. Looked up from germline, CDR1 is KGHTA and CDR2 is FQNQQP. This chain's CDR3 is CSSRQTGGYEQYF. The CDR3 DNA, read in part, is TGCTCCAGCAGACAGACAGGGGGGTATGAACAGTAC.

In its sample, this clone is medium-sized (0.01 to 0.1%). Gene names and germline refer to mouse. The CDR3 end lies 1 residue beyond the end of the read and is filled in from the germline J gene. The gene calls are TRBV26 and TRBJ1-5; D uncertain. Trimming stripped 2 bases from V and 0 bases from J, with 8 bases between. Germline V lookup: CDR1 KGHPV, CDR2 FQNQEV (reference sequence). The length of the CDR3 is 15 residues. CDR3 DNA, as far as it was read: TGTGCCAGCAGTCTGACAGCTTATAACAACCAGGCTCCGCTT. This translates into CASSLTAYNNQAPL. The CDR3, in full, reads CASSLTAYNNQAPLF.

About this clone itself: Mouse germline and gene names are used. The read falls 1 residue short of the CDR3 end, and the missing part is taken from the germline J gene. The chain has TRBV20 and TRBJ2-1; 8 bases match TRBD2. V gave up 3 bases and J gave up 6 bases; unmatched junction bases: 4. The CDR3 spans 13 residues. Germline V gene lookup returns CDR1 GFQATS and CDR2 STVNSAI. The DNA read from the CDR3 is TGTGGTGCTAGTTACTGGGGGTTTGCTGAGCAGTTC. Amino acids: CGASYWGFAEQF. In full, the CDR3 is CGASYWGFAEQFF.

Details on this clone: The genes and germline here are from mouse. Read data end 1 residue before the CDR3 end; the end is taken from the germline J gene. The chain carries TRBV3 and TRBJ1-4; a weak D match, TRBD1 (6 bases). This CDR3 region has 14 residues. The germline V gene encodes CDR1 SNHLY and CDR2 FYNGKV (reference sequence). Trimming took off 5 bases at V and 1 base at J, with 8 bases between the two ends. CDR3 DNA (partial): TGTGCCAGCAGCCGGGACAATTCCAACGAAAGATTATTT. Its protein product is CASSRDNSNERLF. The CDR3 in its entirety is CASSRDNSNERLFF.

For this clone: Gene names refer to mouse genes. The read comes to an end 1 residue before the CDR3 does, leaving the germline J gene to fill in the end. V and J are TRBV23 and TRBJ2-4; TRBD1 is the table's D call and was not checked against the DNA. CDR1 and CDR2 from the germline V gene are KGHTA and FQNQQP. CDR3 size: 14 residues. The DNA read from the CDR3 is TGCTCCAGCAGTCAATCGACAGGGGGCCACACCTTGTAC. Amino acids: CSSSQSTGGHTLY. The entire CDR3 reads CSSSQSTGGHTLYF. The full variable domain, its missing parts supplied by reference TRBV23 and TRBJ2-4, is DAAVTQKPRYLIKMKGQEAEMKCIPEKGHTAVFWYQQKQSKELKFLIYFQNQQPLDQIDMVKERFSAVCPSSSLCSLGIRTCEAEDSALYLCSSSQSTGGHTLYFGAGTRLSVL.

This clone has a handful of counts. The genes are named according to mouse. The read ends 1 residue early relative to the CDR3; the germline J gene fills the gap. This rearrangement joins TRBV26 to TRBJ2-4; D call uncertain. Trimming removed 6 bases at V and 0 bases at J, with 10 bases between. Germline V gives CDR1 KGHPV, CDR2 FQNQEV (reference sequence). The CDR3 is 14 residues long. The CDR3 protein is CASSLGISQNTLYF. The sequenced CDR3 bases are TGTGCCAGCAGCCTCGGGATAAGTCAAAACACCTTGTAC.

This clone is medium-sized (0.01 to 0.1%). Mouse gene names apply. The read ends 1 residue before the CDR3 terminus; that terminus is restored from the germline J gene. The rearrangement joins TRBV13-2 to TRBJ2-7; TRBD2 agrees at 10 bases. This CDR3 is built from 14 residues. The V gene's germline CDR1 is NNHNN and CDR2 SYGAGS (reference sequence). V shed 0 bases and J 7 bases; nucleotides not matched to a gene: 4. The CDR3 loop is CASGDAGGAREQYF. The covered CDR3 bases are TGTGCCAGCGGTGATGCTGGGGGGGCGCGAGAACAGTAC.

This clone is classed as medium-sized. Genes and germline come from the mouse. CDR3 DNA (partial): TGTGCCAGCAGTCGACAGATTGAAAACACCGGGCAGCTCTAC. Protein product: CASSRQIENTGQLY. The entire CDR3 protein reads CASSRQIENTGQLYF. The chain links TRBV26 to TRBJ2-2; D is possibly TRBD1 (5 bases). The CDR3 end is not reached by the read, which stops 1 residue before it; the germline J gene fills it in. V shed 4 bases and J shed 1 base, with 10 bases lying between them. The CDR3 has 15 residues. CDR1 and CDR2 (germline): KGHPV, FQNQEV (reference sequence).

This clone appeared a few times. Gene names denote mouse genes. Read data end 1 residue before the CDR3 end; the end is taken from the germline J gene. The chain combines TRBV23 with TRBJ1-6; the table's D call TRBD1 went unverified against the DNA. TRBJ1-6 has ORF status, its function being uncertain. The CDR3 spans 15 residues. Germline V gene sequence: CDR1 KGHTA, CDR2 FQNQQP. CDR3 region: CSSSQSPGRNSPLYF. The CDR3 bases that were read are TGCTCCAGCAGTCAATCGCCAGGGAGAAATTCGCCCCTCTAC.

This clone occurred a few times. All gene names here are mouse names. The read ends 1 residue before the CDR3 terminus; that terminus is restored from the germline J gene. The chain employs TRBV3 and TRBJ2-5; the D gene is possibly TRBD2 (5 bases). The CDR3 extends over 13 amino acids. V lost 5 bases to trimming and J lost 2 bases, with 8 bases between them. The germline V gene has CDR1 SNHLY and CDR2 FYNGKV (reference sequence). This CDR3 reads CASSLLGQDTQYF. Partial CDR3 DNA: TGTGCCAGCAGCCTCCTGGGCCAAGACACCCAGTAC.

This clone is medium-sized (0.01 to 0.1%) by share. Gene and germline names: mouse. The read ends 1 residue early relative to the CDR3; the germline J gene fills the gap. The V gene is TRBV13-2, the J gene TRBJ1-3; TRBD1 aligns across 8 bases. This CDR3 has 15 amino acids. Unmatched junction bases numbered 8, after V lost 5 bases and J lost 4 bases. From germline, CDR1 is NNHNN and CDR2 SYGAGS (reference sequence). The CDR3 sequence: CASGWARGLGNTLYF. Partial CDR3 DNA: TGTGCCAGCGGGTGGGCCAGGGGGCTGGGAAATACGCTCTAT.

A few counts support this clone. The gene names here belong to mouse. The observed sequence ends 1 residue before the CDR3 terminus, with the missing tail filled in from the germline J gene. The V gene is TRBV26, the J gene TRBJ1-3; 8 bases match TRBD1. The CDR3 totals 15 residues. Germline V gene data show CDR1 as KGHPV and CDR2 as FQNQEV (reference sequence). V lost 5 bases, J lost 0 bases, and 3 bases stayed unmatched. Here the CDR3 reads CASSSDRGSGNTLYF. CDR3 DNA (partial): TGTGCCAGCAGTTCCGACAGGGGTTCTGGAAATACGCTCTAT.

This clone was detected only a few times. Germline and genes: mouse. The read comes to an end 1 residue before the CDR3 does, leaving the germline J gene to fill in the end. The V gene is TRBV26, the J gene TRBJ1-3; 11 nucleotides align to TRBD1. Germline trimming cut 8 bases from V and 0 bases from J; bases unmatched to any gene: 0. The CDR3 is 14 residues long. Germline values: CDR1 KGHPV, CDR2 FQNQEV (reference sequence). The CDR3 sequence: CASGQGASGNTLYF. Partial CDR3 DNA: TGTGCCAGCGGACAGGGGGCTTCTGGAAATACGCTCTAT.

By share, this clone counts as medium-sized (0.01 to 0.1%). The listed genes are named as in mouse. From the germline J gene comes the end of the CDR3, since the read stops 1 residue before it. The chain combines TRBV26 with TRBJ1-2, with D hard to call. The CDR3 covers 13 residues. The V gene's germline CDR1 is KGHPV and CDR2 FQNQEV (reference sequence). Trimming removed 1 base from V and 1 base from J, with 4 bases in between. The chain's CDR3 is CASSLWGNSDYTF. The covered CDR3 bases are TGTGCCAGCAGTCTGTGGGGAAACTCCGACTACACC.

In this sample, this clone turned up a few times. All gene names here are mouse names. The CDR3 end falls 1 residue outside the read, so it is completed with the germline J gene. This chain links TRBV26 with TRBJ2-4; no reliable D call. The CDR3 covers 13 residues. With 3 bases removed from V and 0 bases from J, the gap between germline ends came to 4 bases. The germline V gene encodes CDR1 KGHPV and CDR2 FQNQEV (reference sequence). Incomplete CDR3 DNA: TGTGCCAGCAGTCTCGTCAGTCAAAACACCTTGTAC. Protein product: CASSLVSQNTLY. The CDR3, in full, reads CASSLVSQNTLYF.

Turning to this clone: Gene names refer to mouse genes. Read coverage stops 1 residue before the CDR3 terminus; the germline J gene supplies the remainder. The chain is built from TRBV3 and TRBJ2-4; D is perhaps TRBD1 (5 bases). Deletions cut 1 base from V and 3 bases from J, with 8 bases between. The CDR3 sequence is 14 residues long. Germline V gives CDR1 SNHLY, CDR2 FYNGKV (reference sequence). The CDR3 region is CASSLGQGQNTLYF. The CDR3 bases that were read are TGTGCCAGCAGCTTAGGGCAGGGCCAAAACACCTTGTAC.

This clone was seen only once. Gene names follow the mouse nomenclature. Read data end 1 residue before the CDR3 end; the end is taken from the germline J gene. This chain joins TRBV2 and TRBJ2-2, with D perhaps matching TRBD2 (7 bases). Germline V CDR1 and CDR2: LGHNA, YSYQKL. This CDR3 has 15 residues. V was pared by 1 base and J by 4 bases, with 10 bases between. The CDR3 bases that were read are TGTGCCAGCAGCCAAGCGGGGGGCGTCACCGGGCAGCTCTAC. Residues: CASSQAGGVTGQLY. The full-length CDR3 reads as CASSQAGGVTGQLYF.

This clone was observed a few times. Mouse germline and gene names are used. Read sequence stops 1 residue before the CDR3 end, and the germline J gene provides the missing end. The chain is built from TRBV26 and TRBJ2-3; D is perhaps TRBD2 (5 bases). Germline CDR1 KGHPV, CDR2 FQNQEV (reference sequence). The CDR3 is 15 residues long. V lost 4 bases and J 0 bases, leaving 11 bases between the germline ends. This CDR3 is CASSPRLSSAETLYF. CDR3 DNA, as far as it was read: TGTGCCAGCAGTCCTCGACTGTCGAGTGCAGAAACGCTGTAT.

This clone has only a few counts. The gene symbols are mouse symbols. The read comes to an end 1 residue before the CDR3 does, leaving the germline J gene to fill in the end. The chain links TRBV26 to TRBJ2-2; 10 positions match TRBD2. This CDR3 is 15 amino acids long. The V gene end was trimmed by 6 bases and the J gene end by 1 base; junction bases not matched to a gene: 2. Looked up from germline, CDR1 is KGHPV and CDR2 is FQNQEV (reference sequence). The CDR3 here is CASSRLGGNTGQLYF. The sequenced CDR3 bases are TGTGCCAGCAGCCGACTGGGGGGAAACACCGGGCAGCTCTAC.